This TCR beta chain was sequenced during a study of blood T cell repertoires in COVID-19. This table comes from immunoSEQ multiplex PCR, and its TCRdb copy is limited to in-frame clones, with some not included. The table shows about 150,000 clones, with around 90% occurring only once. The clonotype originates from an older woman with active or convalescent COVID-19. The sequenced material came from peripheral blood.

CDR3 sequence reads: CASTGQMNTEAFF. CDR3 coding DNA: TGTGCCAGTACGGGACAAATGAACACTGAAGCTTTCTTT. The gene calls are TRBV19 and TRBJ1-1, with D perhaps TRBD1 (6 bases). The CDR3 covers 13 residues. Between the trimmed V and J ends, which lost 7 bases and 0 bases, there was a span of 9 bases. Germline CDR1 LNHDA, CDR2 SQIVND (reference sequence).